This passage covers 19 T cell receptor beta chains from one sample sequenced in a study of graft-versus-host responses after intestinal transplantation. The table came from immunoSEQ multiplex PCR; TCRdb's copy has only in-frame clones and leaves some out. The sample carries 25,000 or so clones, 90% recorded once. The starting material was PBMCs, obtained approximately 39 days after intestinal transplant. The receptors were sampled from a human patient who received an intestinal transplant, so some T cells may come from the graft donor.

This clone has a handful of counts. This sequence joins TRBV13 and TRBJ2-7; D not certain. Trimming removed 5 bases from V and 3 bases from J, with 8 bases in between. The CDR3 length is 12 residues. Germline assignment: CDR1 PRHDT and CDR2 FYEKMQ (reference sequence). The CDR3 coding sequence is TGTGCCAGCAGCGCCACATTCTACGAGCAGTACTTC. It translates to CASSATFYEQYF.

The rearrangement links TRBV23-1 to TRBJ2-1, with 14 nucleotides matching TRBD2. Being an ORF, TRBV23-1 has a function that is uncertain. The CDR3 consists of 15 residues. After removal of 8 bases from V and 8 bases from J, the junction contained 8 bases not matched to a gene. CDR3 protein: CASGETSGRAHEQFF. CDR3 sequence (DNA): TGCGCCAGCGGAGAGACTAGCGGGAGGGCACATGAGCAGTTCTTC.

CDR3 region: CASSLDTLSSYEQYF. CDR3 nucleotide sequence: TGTGCCAGCAGCCTGGACACCCTAAGCTCCTACGAGCAGTACTTC. The chain joins TRBV5-4 to TRBJ2-7; D is perhaps TRBD1 (5 bases). The germline CDR1 and CDR2 sequences are SGHNT and YYREEE (reference sequence). Trimming removed 4 bases from V and 0 bases from J, with 14 bases in between. This CDR3 region has 15 residues.

CDR3 region: CASSLGQGPGNEQFF. DNA of the CDR3: TGTGCCAGTAGTCTCGGACAGGGCCCGGGGAATGAGCAGTTCTTC. The genes are TRBV19 and TRBJ2-1; the match to TRBD1 covers 8 bases. The germline V gene encodes CDR1 LNHDA and CDR2 SQIVND (reference sequence). V lost 5 bases, J lost 7 bases, and 10 bases stayed unmatched. The CDR3 contains 15 residues.

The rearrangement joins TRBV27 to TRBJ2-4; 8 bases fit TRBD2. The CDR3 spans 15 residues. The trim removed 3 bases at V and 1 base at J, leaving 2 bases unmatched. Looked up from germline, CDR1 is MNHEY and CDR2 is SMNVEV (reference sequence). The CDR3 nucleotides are TGTGCCAGCAGTTTCGCGGGAGGTGCCAAAAACATTCAGTACTTC. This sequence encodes CASSFAGGAKNIQYF.

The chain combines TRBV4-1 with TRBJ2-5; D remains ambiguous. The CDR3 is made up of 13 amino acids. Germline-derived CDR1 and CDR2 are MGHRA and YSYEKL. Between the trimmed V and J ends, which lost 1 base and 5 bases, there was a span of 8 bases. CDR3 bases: TGCGCCAGCAGCCAAGGCGTTAGGGAGACCCAGTACTTC. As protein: CASSQGVRETQYF.

CDR3 sequence (DNA): TGCGCCAGCAGCCAAGATCCTCCTACGGGACTAGAGATCTACGAGCAGTACTTC. Protein: CASSQDPPTGLEIYEQYF. The rearrangement joins TRBV4-1 to TRBJ2-7; 8 nucleotides agree with TRBD2. V shed 0 bases and J 3 bases; nucleotides not matched to a gene: 13. Germline CDR1 MGHRA, CDR2 YSYEKL. The CDR3 runs to 18 residues.

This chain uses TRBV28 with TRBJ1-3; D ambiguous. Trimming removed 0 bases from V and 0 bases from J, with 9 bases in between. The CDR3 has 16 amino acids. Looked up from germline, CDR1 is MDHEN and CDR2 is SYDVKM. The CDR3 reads CASSLWGFTSGNTIYF. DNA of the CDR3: TGTGCCAGCAGTTTATGGGGTTTCACCTCTGGAAACACCATATATTTT.

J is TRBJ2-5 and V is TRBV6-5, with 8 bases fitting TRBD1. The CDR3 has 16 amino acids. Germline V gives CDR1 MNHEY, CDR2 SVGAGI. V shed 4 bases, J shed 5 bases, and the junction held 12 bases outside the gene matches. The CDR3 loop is CASSSSGGSLGETQYF. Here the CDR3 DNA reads TGTGCCAGCAGTTCCTCAGGGGGCTCCCTAGGGGAGACCCAGTACTTC.

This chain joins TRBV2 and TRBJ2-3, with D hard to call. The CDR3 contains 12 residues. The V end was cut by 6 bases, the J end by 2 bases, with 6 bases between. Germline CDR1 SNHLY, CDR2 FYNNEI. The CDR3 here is CASRQDTDTQYF. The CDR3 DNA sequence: TGTGCCAGCAGACAAGACACAGATACGCAGTATTTT.

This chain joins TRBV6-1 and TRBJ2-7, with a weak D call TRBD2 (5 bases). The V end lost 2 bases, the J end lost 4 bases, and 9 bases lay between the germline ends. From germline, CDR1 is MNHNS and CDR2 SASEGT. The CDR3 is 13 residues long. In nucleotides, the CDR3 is TGTGCCAGCAGTGAATATGGGAGTTACGAGCAGTACTTC. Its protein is CASSEYGSYEQYF.

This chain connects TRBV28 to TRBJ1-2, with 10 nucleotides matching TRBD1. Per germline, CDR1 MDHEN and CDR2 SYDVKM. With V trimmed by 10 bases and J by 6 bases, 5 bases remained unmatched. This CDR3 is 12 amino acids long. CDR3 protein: CAIGTGADGYTF. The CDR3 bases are TGTGCCATCGGGACAGGGGCGGATGGCTACACCTTC.

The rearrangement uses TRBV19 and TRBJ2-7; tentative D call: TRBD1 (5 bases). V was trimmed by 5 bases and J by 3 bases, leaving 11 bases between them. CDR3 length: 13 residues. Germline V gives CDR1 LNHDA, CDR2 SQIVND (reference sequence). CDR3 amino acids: CASSSTARYEQYF. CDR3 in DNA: TGTGCCAGTAGTTCGACAGCGCGCTACGAGCAGTACTTC.

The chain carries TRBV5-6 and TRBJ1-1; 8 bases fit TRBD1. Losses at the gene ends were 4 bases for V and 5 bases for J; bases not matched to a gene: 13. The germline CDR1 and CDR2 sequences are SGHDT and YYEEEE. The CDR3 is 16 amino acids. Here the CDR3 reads CASSDGTGHLGTEAFF. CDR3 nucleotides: TGTGCCAGCAGCGACGGGACAGGTCACCTGGGGACTGAAGCTTTCTTT. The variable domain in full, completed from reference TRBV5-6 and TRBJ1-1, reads DAGVTQSPTHLIKTRGQQVTLRCSPKSGHDTVSWYQQALGQGPQFIFQYYEEEERQRGNFPDRFSGHQFPNYSSELNVNALLLGDSALYLCASSDGTGHLGTEAFFGQGTRLTVV.

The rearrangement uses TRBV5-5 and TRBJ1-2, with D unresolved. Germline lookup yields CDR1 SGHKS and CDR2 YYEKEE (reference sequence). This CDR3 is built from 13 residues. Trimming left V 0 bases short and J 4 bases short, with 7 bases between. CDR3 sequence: CASSLVRGYGYTF. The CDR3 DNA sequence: TGTGCCAGCAGCTTGGTGCGGGGCTATGGCTACACCTTC.

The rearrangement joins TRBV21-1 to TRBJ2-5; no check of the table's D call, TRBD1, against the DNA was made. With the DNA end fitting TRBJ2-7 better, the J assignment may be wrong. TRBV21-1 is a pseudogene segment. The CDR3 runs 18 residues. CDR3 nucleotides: TGTGCCAGCAGCAAGAGGTTGGCTTTGGGGGCACCGACCTACGAGCAGTACTTC. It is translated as CASSKRLALGAPTYEQYF.

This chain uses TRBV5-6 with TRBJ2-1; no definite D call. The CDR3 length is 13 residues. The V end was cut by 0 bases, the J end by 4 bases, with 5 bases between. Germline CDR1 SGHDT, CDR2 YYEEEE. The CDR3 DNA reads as TGTGCCAGCAGCTTGGGAGCGTACAATGAGCAGTTCTTC. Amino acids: CASSLGAYNEQFF. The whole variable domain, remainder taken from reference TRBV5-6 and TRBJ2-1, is DAGVTQSPTHLIKTRGQQVTLRCSPKSGHDTVSWYQQALGQGPQFIFQYYEEEERQRGNFPDRFSGHQFPNYSSELNVNALLLGDSALYLCASSLGAYNEQFFGPGTRLTVL.

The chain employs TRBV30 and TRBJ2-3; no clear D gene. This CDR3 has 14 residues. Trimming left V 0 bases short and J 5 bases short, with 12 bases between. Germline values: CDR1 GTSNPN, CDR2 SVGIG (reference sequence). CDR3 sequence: CAWSVLFERDTQYF. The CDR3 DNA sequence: TGTGCCTGGAGTGTACTTTTCGAGCGAGATACGCAGTATTTT.

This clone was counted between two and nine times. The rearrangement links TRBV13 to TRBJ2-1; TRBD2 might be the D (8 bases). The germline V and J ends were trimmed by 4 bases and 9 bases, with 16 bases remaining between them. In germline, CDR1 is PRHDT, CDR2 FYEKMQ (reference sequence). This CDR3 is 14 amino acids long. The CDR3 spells CASSSGLAGGEQFF. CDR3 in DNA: TGTGCCAGCAGCTCCGGACTAGCAGGGGGTGAGCAGTTCTTC.